A single T cell receptor beta chain is shown here with its context. Its antigen is currently unknown. The data are from a study of cytomegalovirus exposure and HLA in healthy donors. For the study at large: Early released data had about 85 million unique TCRs, all coming from HLA-typed donors.

Study-wide results and limits: Presence/absence analyses treated sequencing depth as roughly uniform across donors. Researchers catalogued around 150 TCR beta chains as cytomegalovirus-associated. Earlier analysis looked at TCR beta V segments, and most were productive about 90% or about 30% of the time.

Use of 60 Vbeta and 13 Jbeta primers characterized the PCR. Libraries were prepared by immunoSEQ multiplex PCR; TCRdb keeps only in-frame clonotypes and omits some of them. Of some 120,000 clones listed, 83% are singletons. The sample comprised PBMCs. This TCR was recovered from a young man in good health and CMV-seropositive.

The CDR3 reads CASSFTRESYEQYF. For the CDR3, the DNA is TGTGCCAGTAGTTTCACTAGGGAGTCCTACGAGCAGTACTTC. The genes are TRBV19 and TRBJ2-7; D may be TRBD2 (5 bases). The CDR3 runs to 14 residues. Per the germline V gene, CDR1 is LNHDA and CDR2 is SQIVND (reference sequence). The V end lost 5 bases, the J end lost 1 base, and 12 bases lay between the germline ends. Supplemented by reference TRBV19 and TRBJ2-7, the full variable domain reads DGGITQSPKYLFRKEGQNVTLSCEQNLNHDAMYWYRQDPGQGLRLIYYSQIVNDFQKGDIAEGYSVSREKKESFPLTVTSAQKNPTAFYLCASSFTRESYEQYFGPGTRLTVT.